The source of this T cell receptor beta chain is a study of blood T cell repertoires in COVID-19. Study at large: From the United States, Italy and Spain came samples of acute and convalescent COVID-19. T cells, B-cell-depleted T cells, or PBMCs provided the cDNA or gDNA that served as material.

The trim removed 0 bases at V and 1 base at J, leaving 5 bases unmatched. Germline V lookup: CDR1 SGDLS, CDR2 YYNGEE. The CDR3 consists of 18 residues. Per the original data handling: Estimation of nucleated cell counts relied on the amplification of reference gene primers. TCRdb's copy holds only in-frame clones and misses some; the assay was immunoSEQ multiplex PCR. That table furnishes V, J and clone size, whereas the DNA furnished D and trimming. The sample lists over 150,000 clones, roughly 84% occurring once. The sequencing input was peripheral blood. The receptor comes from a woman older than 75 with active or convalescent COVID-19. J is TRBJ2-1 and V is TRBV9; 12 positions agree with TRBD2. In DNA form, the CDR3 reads TGTGCCAGCAGCGTAGGGGCTAGCGGGAGGGGGTCCTACAATGAGCAGTTCTTC. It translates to CASSVGASGRGSYNEQFF.